Listed below are T cell receptor beta chains from one sample, sequenced in a study of early T cells in non-severe SARS-CoV-2 infection. TCRdb re-called the 5' RACE reads through MiXCR, storing one row per CDR3 protein. The sample holds roughly 64,000 distinct CDR3 sequences; 11% are singletons and the top ten take approximately 3%. Sequencing used whole blood, obtained at baseline. Receptors were obtained from an adult who was a healthcare worker with PCR-confirmed SARS-CoV-2 infection or an uninfected control (not recorded which). Each CDR3 is given with its conserved first and last residue. D genes are given only for firm matches. Clone size is not always given. Where it is, it says once, few, many or a class for expanded clones.

clone size,D gene,V gene,J gene,CDR3 protein,CDR3 DNA
few,-,TRBV11-2,TRBJ1-2,CASSSRQGYTF,TGTGCCAGCAGCTCGCGACAAGGCTACACCTTC
few,TRBD2,TRBV2,TRBJ2-1,CASRTSGVYEQFF,TGTGCCAGCAGAACTAGCGGGGTATATGAGCAGTTCTTC
few,-,TRBV30,TRBJ1-1,CAWSVGPDTEAFF,TGTGCCTGGAGTGTAGGGCCGGACACTGAAGCTTTCTTT
-,TRBD1,TRBV6-5,TRBJ1-6,CASSPGWGRDRGAPLHF,TGTGCCAGCAGCCCGGGGTGGGGCCGGGACAGGGGAGCACCCCTCCACTTT
-,-,TRBV10-3,TRBJ2-3,CAISVGSTADTQYF,TGTGCCATCAGTGTCGGGTCAACTGCAGATACGCAGTATTTT
many,-,TRBV5-8,TRBJ1-5,CASSTQGRNNQPQHF,TGTGCCAGCAGTACTCAGGGACGCAACAATCAGCCCCAGCATTTT
few,TRBD2,TRBV12-3/TRBV12-4,TRBJ2-7,CASSLAGGDYEQYF,TGTGCCAGCAGTTTAGCCGGGGGGGACTACGAGCAGTACTTC
many,-,TRBV11-2,TRBJ2-2,CASSLFGANTGELFF,TGTGCCAGCAGCTTATTTGGAGCGAACACCGGGGAGCTGTTTTTT
-,TRBD1,TRBV12-3/TRBV12-4,TRBJ1-6,CASSLEGTGRISPLHF,TGTGCCAGCAGTTTAGAAGGGACAGGGAGAATTTCACCCCTCCACTTT
many,-,TRBV7-9,TRBJ1-1,CASSHSAENTEAFF,TGTGCCAGCAGCCATAGTGCAGAGAACACTGAAGCTTTCTTT
-,-,TRBV7-2,TRBJ2-1,CASSLTRFSYNEQFF,TGTGCCAGCAGCTTAACGCGATTCTCCTACAATGAGCAGTTCTTC
many,-,TRBV20-1,TRBJ2-3,CSAREAADTQYF,TGCAGTGCTAGAGAGGCGGCAGATACGCAGTATTTT
many,-,TRBV7-9,TRBJ1-1,CASSYQGDAEAFF,TGTGCCAGCAGCTATCAGGGAGACGCTGAAGCTTTCTTT
many,TRBD2,TRBV20-1,TRBJ2-7,CSARGPGGYSYEQYF,TGCAGTGCTAGAGGTCCCGGGGGGTACTCCTACGAGCAGTACTTC
few,-,TRBV10-3,TRBJ2-7,CAISPTGGNYEQYF,TGTGCCATCAGTCCCACAGGCGGTAATTACGAGCAGTACTTC
-,-,TRBV2,TRBJ1-6,CASRDNRNSPLHF,TGTGCCAGCAGGGACAACCGGAATTCACCCCTCCACTTT
-,-,TRBV30,TRBJ1-4,CAWSEQSTNEKLFF,TGTGCCTGGAGTGAGCAGTCAACTAATGAAAAACTGTTTTTT
few,TRBD1,TRBV6-4,TRBJ2-2,CASSGGGTGATGELFF,TGTGCCAGCAGTGGTGGGGGGACAGGAGCCACCGGGGAGCTGTTTTTT
-,-,TRBV6-1,TRBJ2-7,CASSEVIYSRSYEQYF,TGTGCCAGCAGTGAAGTTATCTACAGCCGCTCCTACGAGCAGTACTTC
few,-,TRBV7-9,TRBJ2-2,CASRGGMNTGELFF,TGTGCCAGCCGAGGGGGAATGAACACCGGGGAGCTGTTTTTT
-,-,TRBV7-9,TRBJ1-1,CASSPSQRTALNTEAFF,TGTGCCAGCAGCCCCAGCCAGCGGACAGCCTTGAACACTGAAGCTTTCTTT
many,TRBD1,TRBV15,TRBJ2-7,CATSNRDRGYEQYF,TGTGCCACCAGCAACCGGGACAGGGGCTACGAGCAGTACTTC
few,-,TRBV20-1,TRBJ1-1,CSARGQNTEAFF,TGCAGTGCTAGAGGACAGAACACTGAAGCTTTCTTT
once,-,TRBV12-3/TRBV12-4,TRBJ1-2,CASTSEGSYGYTF,TGTGCCAGCACCTCTGAGGGGAGCTATGGCTACACCTTC
-,-,TRBV6-1,TRBJ1-4,CASRQGPSNEKLFF,TGTGCCAGCAGACAGGGCCCATCTAATGAAAAACTGTTTTTT